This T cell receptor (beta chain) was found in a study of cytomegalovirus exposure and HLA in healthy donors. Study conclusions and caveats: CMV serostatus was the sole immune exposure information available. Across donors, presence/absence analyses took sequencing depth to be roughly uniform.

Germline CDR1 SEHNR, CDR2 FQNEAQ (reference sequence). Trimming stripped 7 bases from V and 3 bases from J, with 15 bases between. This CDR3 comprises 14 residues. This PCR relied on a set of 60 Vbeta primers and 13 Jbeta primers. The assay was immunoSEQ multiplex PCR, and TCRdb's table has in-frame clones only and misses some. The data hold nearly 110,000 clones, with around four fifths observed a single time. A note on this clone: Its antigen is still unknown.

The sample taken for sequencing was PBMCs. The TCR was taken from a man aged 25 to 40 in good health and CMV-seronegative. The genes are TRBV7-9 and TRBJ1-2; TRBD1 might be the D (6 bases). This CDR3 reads CASNPPWTDYGYTF. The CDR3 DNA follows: TGTGCCAGCAACCCTCCGTGGACAGACTATGGCTACACCTTC.